This T cell receptor (beta chain) was profiled in a study of PD-1 blockade in classical Hodgkin lymphoma. The time point here: cycle 4 day 1 (C4D1), after about 6 weeks of nivolumab. Each and every patient relapsed after autologous stem cell transplantation, and patients got differing brentuximab vedotin exposure. Applied to thawed PBMCs, magnetic negative selection was the method used to isolate CD8+ T cells. General study points: Baseline diversity resembling that of newly diagnosed patients was seen in complete responders. It was CD4+ TCR diversity, not CD8+, that rose significantly by C4D1. The origin of the repertoire differences remains undefined, with disease activity or prior therapy as possible causes.

Germline CDR1 reads MNHEY; CDR2 reads SMNVEV (reference sequence). V shed 5 bases and J shed 6 bases, with 2 bases lying between them. The CDR3 is made up of 9 amino acids. A note on this clone: What it binds is unknown.

TCRdb keeps only in-frame clones here, not all; method: immunoSEQ multiplex PCR. The sample contains 15,000 to 20,000 clones, 88% of which appear only once. Source: CD8+ T cells from blood, taken before the fourth cycle of nivolumab. This TCR derives from a human donor with classical Hodgkin lymphoma. The chain recombines TRBV27 with TRBJ2-7; D not resolved. The CDR3 region has the DNA TGTGCCAGCAGTCTCGAGCAGTACTTC. Amino acids: CASSLEQYF.